The present T cell receptor beta chain was sequenced within a study of cytomegalovirus exposure and HLA in healthy donors. General study results and limits: As immune exposure information, only CMV serostatus was available.

For this clone: Antigen unknown.

The CDR3 has 14 residues. Germline V gene lookup returns CDR1 LGHNA and CDR2 YSLEER. J gave up 8 bases and V 5 bases, and 5 bases lay outside the gene matches. PCR involved 60 Vbeta and 13 Jbeta primers. Generated by immunoSEQ multiplex PCR, the TCRdb table keeps only in-frame clones and is missing some. Here the sample spans approximately 150,000 clones, approximately 79% being singletons. Sequenced input: PBMCs. The receptor was derived from a male donor in good health and CMV-seronegative. This rearrangement joins TRBV4-3 to TRBJ1-4; 10 bases map to TRBD1. The CDR3 region is CASSGTGVGEKLFF. CDR3 DNA sequence: TGCGCCAGCAGCGGGACAGGGGTGGGAGAAAAACTGTTTTTT.